This T cell receptor (beta chain) came from a study of vaccination and CD4 T cells after COVID-19. Study information: The study drew post-COVID samples a median around 100 days after diagnosis (range 35 to 161). General study results and limits: The median number of SARS-CoV-2-reactive clonotypes increased from roughly 22 to 38, a change that did not reach significance.

As to this clonotype: No antigen is known for it.

CD4+ T cells that had been cultured provided DNA sequenced with the Oncomine TCR Beta short-read assay. In this case, cultured CD4+ T cells provided the extracted genomic DNA. TCRdb recomputed calls from the PCR reads with MiXCR, one row per CDR3 protein. The data contain fewer than 10,000 distinct CDR3 sequences, 45% to 55% of them seen just once; the ten biggest clones take up about a tenth. The treatment here: approximately 9-day PBMC culture with coronavirus spike peptide pools or control peptides (ViraFEST assay). Harvesting of the unexposed donor's CD4+ T cells predated the COVID-19 pandemic (2011-2018). Trimming removed 0 bases from V and 6 bases from J; junction bases left unmatched: 7. CDR3 length: 15 amino acids. CDR1 and CDR2 (germline): SGHRS, YFSETQ.

The sample taken for sequencing was CD4+ T cells from blood, cultured in vitro. This chain connects TRBV5-1 to TRBJ2-3; 7 bases are a match to TRBD2. The origin of this receptor is a human donor in good health. CDR3 bases: TGCGCCAGCAGCTTGGGACTTAGCGGGTGGGATACGCAGTATTTT. It is translated as CASSLGLSGWDTQYF.